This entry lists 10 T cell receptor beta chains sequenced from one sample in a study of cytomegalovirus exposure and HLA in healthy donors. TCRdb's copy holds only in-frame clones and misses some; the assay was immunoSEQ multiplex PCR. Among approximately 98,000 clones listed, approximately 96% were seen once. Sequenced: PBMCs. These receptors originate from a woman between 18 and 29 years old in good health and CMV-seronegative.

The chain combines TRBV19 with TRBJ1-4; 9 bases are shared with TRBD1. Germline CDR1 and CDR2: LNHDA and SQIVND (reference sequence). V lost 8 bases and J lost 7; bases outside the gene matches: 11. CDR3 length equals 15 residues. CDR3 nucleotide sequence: TGTGCCAGTCGATCCGGACAGGGGCGCGTTGAAAAACTGTTTTTT. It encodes CASRSGQGRVEKLFF. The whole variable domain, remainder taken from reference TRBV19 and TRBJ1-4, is DGGITQSPKYLFRKEGQNVTLSCEQNLNHDAMYWYRQDPGQGLRLIYYSQIVNDFQKGDIAEGYSVSREKKESFPLTVTSAQKNPTAFYLCASRSGQGRVEKLFFGSGTQLSVL.

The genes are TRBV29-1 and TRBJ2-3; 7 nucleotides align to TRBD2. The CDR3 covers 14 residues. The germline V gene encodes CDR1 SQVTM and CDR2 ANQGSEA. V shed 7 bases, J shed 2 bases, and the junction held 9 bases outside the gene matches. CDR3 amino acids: CSATIAGFTDTQYF. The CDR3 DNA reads TGCAGCGCGACAATAGCGGGTTTCACAGATACGCAGTATTTT.

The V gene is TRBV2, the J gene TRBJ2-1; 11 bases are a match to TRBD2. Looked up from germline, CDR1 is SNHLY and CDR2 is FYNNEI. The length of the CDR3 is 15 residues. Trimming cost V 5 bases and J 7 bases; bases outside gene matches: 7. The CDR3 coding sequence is TGTGCCAGCAGTCTTAGCGGGGGGGCGGTGAATGAGCAGTTCTTC. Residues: CASSLSGGAVNEQFF.

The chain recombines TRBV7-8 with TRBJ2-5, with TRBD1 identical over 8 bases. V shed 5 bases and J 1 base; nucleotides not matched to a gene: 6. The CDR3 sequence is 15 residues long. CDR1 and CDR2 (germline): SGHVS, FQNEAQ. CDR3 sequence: CASSVNRGSQETQYF. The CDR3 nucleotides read TGTGCCAGCAGCGTAAACAGGGGGAGCCAAGAGACCCAGTACTTC.

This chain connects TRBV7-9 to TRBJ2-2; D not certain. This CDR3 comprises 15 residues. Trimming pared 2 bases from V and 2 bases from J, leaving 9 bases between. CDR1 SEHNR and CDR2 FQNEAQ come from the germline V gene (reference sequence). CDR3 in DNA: TGTGCCAGCAGCTTACGAGAAGCAAACACCGGGGAGCTGTTTTTT. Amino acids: CASSLREANTGELFF.

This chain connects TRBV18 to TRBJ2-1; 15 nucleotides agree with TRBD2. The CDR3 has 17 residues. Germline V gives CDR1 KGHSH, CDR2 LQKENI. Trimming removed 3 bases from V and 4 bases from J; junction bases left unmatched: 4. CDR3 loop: CASSPAGLAGGYNEQFF. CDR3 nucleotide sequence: TGTGCCAGCTCACCCGCGGGACTAGCGGGGGGTTACAATGAGCAGTTCTTC.

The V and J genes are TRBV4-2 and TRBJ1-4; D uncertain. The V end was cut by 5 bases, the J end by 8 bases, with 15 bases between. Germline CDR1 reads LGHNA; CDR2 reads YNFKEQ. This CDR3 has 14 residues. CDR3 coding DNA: TGTGCCAGCAGCGCGGACTTCCCATACGAAAAACTGTTTTTT. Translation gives CASSADFPYEKLFF.

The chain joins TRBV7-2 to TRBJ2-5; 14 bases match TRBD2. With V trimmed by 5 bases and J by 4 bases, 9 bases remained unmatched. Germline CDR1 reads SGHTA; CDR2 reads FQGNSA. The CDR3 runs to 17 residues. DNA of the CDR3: TGTGCCAGCAGCCATGCCGGACTAGCGGGGGGTAGAGAGACCCAGTACTTC. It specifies CASSHAGLAGGRETQYF.

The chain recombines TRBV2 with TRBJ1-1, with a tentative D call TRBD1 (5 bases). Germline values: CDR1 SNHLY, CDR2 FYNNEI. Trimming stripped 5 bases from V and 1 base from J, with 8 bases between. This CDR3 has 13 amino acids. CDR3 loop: CASSSQGNTEAFF. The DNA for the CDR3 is TGTGCCAGCAGTTCCCAGGGGAACACTGAAGCTTTCTTT.

This chain's CDR3 is CASSPWYAGNTGELFF. CDR3 nucleotides: TGTGCCAGCAGCCCCTGGTACGCGGGGAACACCGGGGAGCTGTTTTTT. The chain uses TRBV4-2 and TRBJ2-2; possibly TRBD2 for D (5 bases). The CDR3 length is 16 residues. Germline V gene lookup returns CDR1 LGHNA and CDR2 YNFKEQ. Trimming stripped 4 bases from V and 1 base from J, with 13 bases between.